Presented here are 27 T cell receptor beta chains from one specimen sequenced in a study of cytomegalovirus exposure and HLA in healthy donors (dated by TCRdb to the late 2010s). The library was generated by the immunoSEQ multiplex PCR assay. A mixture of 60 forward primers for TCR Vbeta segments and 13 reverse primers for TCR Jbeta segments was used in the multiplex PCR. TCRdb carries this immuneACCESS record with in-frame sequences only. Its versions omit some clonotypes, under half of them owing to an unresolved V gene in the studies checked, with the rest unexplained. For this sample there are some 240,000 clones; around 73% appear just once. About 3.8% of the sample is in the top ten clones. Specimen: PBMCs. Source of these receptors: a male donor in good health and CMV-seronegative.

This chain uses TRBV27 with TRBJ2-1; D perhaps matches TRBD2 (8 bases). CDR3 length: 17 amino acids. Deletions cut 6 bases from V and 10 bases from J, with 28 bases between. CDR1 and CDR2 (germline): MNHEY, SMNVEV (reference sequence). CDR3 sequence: CASSSLRLAGPTGEQFF. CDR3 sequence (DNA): TGTGCCAGCAGCTCTCTGAGGCTAGCGGGCCCGACAGGGGAGCAGTTCTTC.

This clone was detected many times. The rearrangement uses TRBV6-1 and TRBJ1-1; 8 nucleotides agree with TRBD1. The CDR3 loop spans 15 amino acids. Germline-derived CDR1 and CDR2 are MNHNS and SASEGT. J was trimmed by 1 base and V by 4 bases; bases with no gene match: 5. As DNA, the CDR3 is TGTGCCAGCAGTGCCGTTACAGGGGGGAACACTGAAGCTTTCTTT. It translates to CASSAVTGGNTEAFF.

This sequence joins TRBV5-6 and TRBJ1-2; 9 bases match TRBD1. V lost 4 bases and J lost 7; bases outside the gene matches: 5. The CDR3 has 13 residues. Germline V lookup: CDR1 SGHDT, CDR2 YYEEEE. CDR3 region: CASSRGQGGGYTF. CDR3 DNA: TGTGCCAGCAGCAGGGGACAGGGCGGTGGCTACACCTTC.

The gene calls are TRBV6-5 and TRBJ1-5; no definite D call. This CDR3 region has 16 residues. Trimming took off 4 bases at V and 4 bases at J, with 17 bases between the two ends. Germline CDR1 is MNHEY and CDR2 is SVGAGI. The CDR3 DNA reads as TGTGCCAGCAGTTGGGAGGTGGGGAGAAAGAATCAGCCCCAGCATTTT. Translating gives CASSWEVGRKNQPQHF.

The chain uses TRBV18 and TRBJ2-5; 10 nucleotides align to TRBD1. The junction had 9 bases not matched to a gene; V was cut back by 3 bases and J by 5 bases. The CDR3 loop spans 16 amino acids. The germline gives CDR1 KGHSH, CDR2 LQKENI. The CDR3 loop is CASSPSTGGGGETQYF. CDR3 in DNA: TGTGCCAGCTCACCTTCGACAGGGGGCGGAGGGGAGACCCAGTACTTC.

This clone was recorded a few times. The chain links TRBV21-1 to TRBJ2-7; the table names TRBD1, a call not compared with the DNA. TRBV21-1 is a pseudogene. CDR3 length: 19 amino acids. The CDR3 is CASSKWAAPPPQGSYEQYF. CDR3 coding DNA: TGTGCCAGCAGCAAATGGGCCGCCCCACCACCCCAAGGAAGCTACGAGCAGTACTTC.

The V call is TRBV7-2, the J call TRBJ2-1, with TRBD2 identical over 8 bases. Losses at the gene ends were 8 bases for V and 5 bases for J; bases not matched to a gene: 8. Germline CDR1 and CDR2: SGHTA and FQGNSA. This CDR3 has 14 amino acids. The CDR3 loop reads CASLRTSFHNEQFF. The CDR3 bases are TGTGCCAGCCTTAGGACTAGCTTTCACAATGAGCAGTTCTTC.

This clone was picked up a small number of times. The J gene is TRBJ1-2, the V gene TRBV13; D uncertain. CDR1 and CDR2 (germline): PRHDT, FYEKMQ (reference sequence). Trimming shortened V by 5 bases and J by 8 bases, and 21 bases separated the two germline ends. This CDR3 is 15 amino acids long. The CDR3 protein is CASSPLGVDAGGYTF. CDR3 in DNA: TGTGCCAGCAGCCCCTTGGGAGTGGACGCGGGGGGCTACACCTTC.

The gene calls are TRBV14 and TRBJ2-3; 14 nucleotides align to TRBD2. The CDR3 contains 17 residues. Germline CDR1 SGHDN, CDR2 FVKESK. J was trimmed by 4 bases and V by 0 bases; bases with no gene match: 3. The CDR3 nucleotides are TGTGCCAGCAGCCAAGAATCGGGACTAGCGGGGGCAGATACGCAGTATTTT. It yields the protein CASSQESGLAGADTQYF.

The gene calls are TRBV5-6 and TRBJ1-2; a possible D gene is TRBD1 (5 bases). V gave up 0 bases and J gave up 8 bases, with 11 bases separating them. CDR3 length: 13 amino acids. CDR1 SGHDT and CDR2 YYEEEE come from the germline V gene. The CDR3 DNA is TGTGCCAGCAGCTTGGCCCAGGGAGGGGGCTACACCTTC. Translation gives CASSLAQGGGYTF.

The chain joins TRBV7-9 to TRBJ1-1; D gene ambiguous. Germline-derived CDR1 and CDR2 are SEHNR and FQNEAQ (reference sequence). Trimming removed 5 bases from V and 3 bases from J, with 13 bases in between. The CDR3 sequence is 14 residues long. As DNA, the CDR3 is TGTGCCAGCAGCCCATTGGCAGTTGACACTGAAGCTTTCTTT. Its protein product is CASSPLAVDTEAFF.

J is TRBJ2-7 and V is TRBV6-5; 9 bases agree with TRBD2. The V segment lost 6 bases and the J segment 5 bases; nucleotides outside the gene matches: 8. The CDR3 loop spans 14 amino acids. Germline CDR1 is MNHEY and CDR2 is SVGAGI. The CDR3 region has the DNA TGTGCCAGCAGCTCGACTAGCGGTTCTAACGAGCAGTACTTC. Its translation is CASSSTSGSNEQYF.

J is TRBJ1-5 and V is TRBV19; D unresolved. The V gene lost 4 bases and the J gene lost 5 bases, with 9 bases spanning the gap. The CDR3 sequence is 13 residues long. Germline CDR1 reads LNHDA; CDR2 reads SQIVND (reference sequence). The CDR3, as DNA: TGTGCCAGTAGTACTGCCCGCGATCAGCCCCAGCATTTT. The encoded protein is CASSTARDQPQHF.

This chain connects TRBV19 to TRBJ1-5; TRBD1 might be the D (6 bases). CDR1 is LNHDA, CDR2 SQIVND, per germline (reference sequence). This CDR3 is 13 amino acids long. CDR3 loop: CAVQGPSNQPQHF. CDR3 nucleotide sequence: TGTGCAGTACAGGGCCCTAGCAATCAGCCCCAGCATTTT.

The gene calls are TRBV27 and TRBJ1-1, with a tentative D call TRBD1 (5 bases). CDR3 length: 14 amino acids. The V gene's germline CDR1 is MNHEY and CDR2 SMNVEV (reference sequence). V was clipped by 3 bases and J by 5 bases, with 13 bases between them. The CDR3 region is CASSFVPGQTEAFF. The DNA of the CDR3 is TGTGCCAGCAGTTTCGTCCCAGGGCAAACTGAAGCTTTCTTT.

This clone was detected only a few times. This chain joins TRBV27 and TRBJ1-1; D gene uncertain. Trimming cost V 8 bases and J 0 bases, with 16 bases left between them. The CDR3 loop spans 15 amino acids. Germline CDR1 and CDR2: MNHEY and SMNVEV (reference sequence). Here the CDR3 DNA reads TGTGCCAGCCGCCCCGGAGAGAGCTTGAACACTGAAGCTTTCTTT. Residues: CASRPGESLNTEAFF.

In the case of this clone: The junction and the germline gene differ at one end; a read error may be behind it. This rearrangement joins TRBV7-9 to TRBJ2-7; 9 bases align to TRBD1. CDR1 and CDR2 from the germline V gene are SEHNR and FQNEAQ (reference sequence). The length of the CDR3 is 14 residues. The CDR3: CSSSSGTGPYEQYF. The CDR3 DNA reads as TGTTCCAGCAGCTCCGGGACAGGGCCATACGAGCAGTACTTC.

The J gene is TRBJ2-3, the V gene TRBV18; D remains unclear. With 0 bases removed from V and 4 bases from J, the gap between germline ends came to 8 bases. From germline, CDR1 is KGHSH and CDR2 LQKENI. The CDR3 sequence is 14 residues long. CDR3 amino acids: CASSPPSSPDTQYF. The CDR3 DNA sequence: TGTGCCAGCTCACCACCGTCGTCTCCAGATACGCAGTATTTT.

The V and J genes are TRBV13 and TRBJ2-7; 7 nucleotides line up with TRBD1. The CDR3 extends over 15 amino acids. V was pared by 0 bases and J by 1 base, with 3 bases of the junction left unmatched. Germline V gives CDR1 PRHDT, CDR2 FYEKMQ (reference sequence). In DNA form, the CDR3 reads TGTGCCAGCAGCTTAGGTAGGGACAGTTCCTACGAGCAGTACTTC. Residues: CASSLGRDSSYEQYF.

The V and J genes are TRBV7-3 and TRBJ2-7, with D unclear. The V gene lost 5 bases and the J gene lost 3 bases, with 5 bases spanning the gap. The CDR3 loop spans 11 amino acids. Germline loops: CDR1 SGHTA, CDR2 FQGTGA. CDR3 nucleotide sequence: TGTGCCAGCAGCCCAAACTACGAGCAGTACTTC. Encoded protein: CASSPNYEQYF.

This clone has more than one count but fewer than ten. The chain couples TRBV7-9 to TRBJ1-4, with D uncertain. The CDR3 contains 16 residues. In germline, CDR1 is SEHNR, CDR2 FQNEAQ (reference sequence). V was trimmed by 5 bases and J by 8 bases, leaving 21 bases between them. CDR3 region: CASSEENQGRGEKLFF. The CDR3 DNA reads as TGTGCCAGCAGCGAGGAGAACCAAGGGCGCGGGGAAAAACTGTTTTTT.

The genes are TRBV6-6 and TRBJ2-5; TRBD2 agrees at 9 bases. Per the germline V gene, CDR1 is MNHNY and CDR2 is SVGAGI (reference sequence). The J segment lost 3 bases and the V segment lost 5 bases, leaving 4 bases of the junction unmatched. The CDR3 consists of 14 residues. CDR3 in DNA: TGTGCCAGCAGTCGACTAGCGGCGGAAGAGACCCAGTACTTC. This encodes CASSRLAAEETQYF.

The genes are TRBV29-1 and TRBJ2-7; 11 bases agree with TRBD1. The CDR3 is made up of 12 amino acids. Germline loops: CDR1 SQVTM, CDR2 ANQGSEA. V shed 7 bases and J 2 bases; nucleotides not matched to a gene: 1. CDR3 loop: CSGGQGAYEQYF. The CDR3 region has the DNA TGCAGCGGGGGACAGGGGGCCTACGAGCAGTACTTC.

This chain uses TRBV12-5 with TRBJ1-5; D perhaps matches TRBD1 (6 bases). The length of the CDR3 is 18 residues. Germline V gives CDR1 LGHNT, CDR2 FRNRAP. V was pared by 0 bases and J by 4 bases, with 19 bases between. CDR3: CASGLVLDGQGRNQPQHF. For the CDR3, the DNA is TGTGCTAGTGGTTTGGTACTGGATGGGCAGGGGAGAAATCAGCCCCAGCATTTT.

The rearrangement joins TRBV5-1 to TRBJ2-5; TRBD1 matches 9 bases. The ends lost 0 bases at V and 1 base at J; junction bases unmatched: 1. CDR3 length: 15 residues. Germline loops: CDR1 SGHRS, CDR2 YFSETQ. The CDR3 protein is CASSLADRGQETQYF. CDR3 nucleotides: TGCGCCAGCAGCTTGGCGGACAGGGGCCAAGAGACCCAGTACTTC.

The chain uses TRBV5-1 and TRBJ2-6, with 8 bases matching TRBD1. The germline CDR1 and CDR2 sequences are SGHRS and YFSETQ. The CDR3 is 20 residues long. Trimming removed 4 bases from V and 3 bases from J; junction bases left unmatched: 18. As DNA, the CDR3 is TGCGCCAGCAGCCGCGGTACCGGGACAGGCCCCTCAGGTGGGGCCAACGTCCTGACTTTC. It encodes CASSRGTGTGPSGGANVLTF.

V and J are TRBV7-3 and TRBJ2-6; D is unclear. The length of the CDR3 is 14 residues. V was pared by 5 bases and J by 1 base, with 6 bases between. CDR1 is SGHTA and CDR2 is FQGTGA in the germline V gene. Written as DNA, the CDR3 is TGTGCCAGCAGCCCCGGGTCTGGGGCCAACGTCCTGACTTTC. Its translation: CASSPGSGANVLTF.